One sample yielded the 21 T cell receptor beta chains listed below, sequenced in a study of cytomegalovirus exposure and HLA in healthy donors. The PCR contained 60 Vbeta and 13 Jbeta primers. The data were produced by immunoSEQ multiplex PCR, yet TCRdb's version contains in-frame clones alone and is incomplete. The repertoire includes 150,000 or so clones, around 79% of them detected once, and 3.1% sits in the top ten. Sequenced material: PBMCs. Receptors were obtained from a woman aged 40 to 49 in good health and CMV-seronegative.

J is TRBJ2-5 and V is TRBV5-1, with a possible D match to TRBD1 (6 bases). This CDR3 comprises 14 residues. Germline V gene data show CDR1 as SGHRS and CDR2 as YFSETQ. Trimming stripped 4 bases from V and 0 bases from J, with 10 bases between. As DNA, the CDR3 is TGCGCCAGCAGCCCAACAGGGTACCAAGAGACCCAGTACTTC. Translating it yields CASSPTGYQETQYF.

The chain carries TRBV4-1 and TRBJ2-1; the D gene is possibly TRBD1 (5 bases). The CDR3 is 12 residues long. V dropped 5 bases and J dropped 9 bases, with 11 bases sitting between them. Germline V lookup: CDR1 MGHRA, CDR2 YSYEKL. The CDR3 DNA follows: TGCGCCAGCAGCGAGACAGTCGGTGAGCAGTTCTTC. Translated: CASSETVGEQFF.

The J gene is TRBJ2-3, the V gene TRBV9, with 8 bases matching TRBD2. The V gene end was trimmed by 0 bases and the J gene end by 0 bases; junction bases not matched to a gene: 0. Germline V lookup: CDR1 SGDLS, CDR2 YYNGEE. The CDR3 runs to 15 residues. CDR3 in amino acids: CASSVAGGSTDTQYF. For the CDR3, the DNA is TGTGCCAGCAGCGTAGCGGGGGGGAGCACAGATACGCAGTATTTT. The whole variable domain, filled in from reference TRBV9 and TRBJ2-3, reads DSGVTQTPKHLITATGQRVTLRCSPRSGDLSVYWYQQSLDQGLQFLIQYYNGEERAKGNILERFSAQQFPDLHSELNLSSLELGDSALYFCASSVAGGSTDTQYFGPGTRLTVL.

This clone was seen a few times. The chain combines TRBV5-1 with TRBJ1-1; the match to TRBD1 covers 7 bases. The CDR3 has 18 residues. V trimming: 3 bases; J trimming: 2 bases; junction bases outside the gene matches: 16. Germline V lookup: CDR1 SGHRS, CDR2 YFSETQ. CDR3 nucleotide sequence: TGCGCCAGCAGCTGGACGGTGGAGGGGGCGGGTGTAAACACTGAAGCTTTCTTT. It encodes CASSWTVEGAGVNTEAFF.

In its sample, this clone was seen a few times. V usage is TRBV9 and J usage is TRBJ2-1; perhaps TRBD1 as D (5 bases). This CDR3 spans 15 amino acids. Per germline, CDR1 SGDLS and CDR2 YYNGEE. V lost 0 bases and J 0 bases, leaving 7 bases between the germline ends. CDR3 in DNA: TGTGCCAGCAGCGTAGGACAGAGCTCCTACAATGAGCAGTTCTTC. Encoded protein: CASSVGQSSYNEQFF.

V gene TRBV4-1 combines with J gene TRBJ1-2; no clear D. Trimming left V 4 bases short and J 4 bases short, with 13 bases between. The CDR3 sequence is 14 residues long. CDR1 MGHRA and CDR2 YSYEKL come from the germline V gene. As DNA, the CDR3 is TGCGCCAGCAGCCGCCTAACAGAATTCTATGGCTACACCTTC. Amino acid sequence: CASSRLTEFYGYTF.

This sequence joins TRBV7-9 and TRBJ1-2; 7 nucleotides match TRBD1. The CDR3 totals 16 residues. The germline V gene encodes CDR1 SEHNR and CDR2 FQNEAQ (reference sequence). V trimming: 5 bases; J trimming: 4 bases; junction bases outside the gene matches: 13. The CDR3 DNA follows: TGTGCCAGCAGCCCCCGGGTAGGGGGCCGCCTCTATGGCTACACCTTC. Protein: CASSPRVGGRLYGYTF.

This rearrangement joins TRBV6-5 to TRBJ1-4; TRBD1 might be the D (6 bases). Per germline, CDR1 MNHEY and CDR2 SVGAGI. V was shortened by 5 bases and J by 10 bases, with 8 bases between the two germline ends. The CDR3 is 11 amino acids. CDR3 sequence reads: CASSEQGKLFF. The CDR3 coding sequence is TGTGCCAGCAGTGAACAGGGAAAACTGTTTTTT.

For this clone: The same CDR3 also results from other DNA sequences found in this sample. The chain recombines TRBV7-2 with TRBJ1-1, with TRBD1 identical over 10 bases. Trimming at V came to 5 bases and at J to 6 bases, leaving 6 bases not matched to a gene. The germline V gene encodes CDR1 SGHTA and CDR2 FQGNSA. This CDR3 contains 14 residues. CDR3 bases: TGTGCCAGCAGCCTCCGAGACAGGGGGCCTGAAGCTTTCTTT. Translated: CASSLRDRGPEAFF.

This clone was seen only a few times. The V call is TRBV18, the J call TRBJ2-3, with a tentative D call TRBD2 (5 bases). The V end lost 2 bases, the J end lost 0 bases, and 9 bases lay between the germline ends. CDR1 and CDR2 from the germline V gene are KGHSH and LQKENI. The CDR3 contains 15 residues. CDR3 DNA: TGTGCCAGCTCACCAGGTCGACTAAGCACAGATACGCAGTATTTT. This gives the protein CASSPGRLSTDTQYF.

V gene TRBV15 combines with J gene TRBJ1-6; TRBD1 agrees at 8 bases. Germline trimming cut 1 base from V and 6 bases from J; bases unmatched to any gene: 5. The CDR3 has 16 amino acids. Germline lookup yields CDR1 LNHNV and CDR2 YYDKDF (reference sequence). The CDR3 DNA reads as TGTGCCACCAGCAGAGGTGTTGGACAGGGTAATTCACCCCTCCACTTT. Translating it yields CATSRGVGQGNSPLHF.

V gene TRBV27 combines with J gene TRBJ1-4; a possible D gene is TRBD1 (5 bases). Germline lookup yields CDR1 MNHEY and CDR2 SMNVEV (reference sequence). This CDR3 region has 16 residues. The ends were cut back, 6 bases at V and 4 bases at J, with 18 bases in the middle. The CDR3 reads CASRPITGEVNEKLFF. The DNA of the CDR3 is TGTGCCAGCAGACCTATTACGGGGGAGGTTAATGAAAAACTGTTTTTT.

V and J are TRBV6-1 and TRBJ2-5, with 7 bases matching TRBD2. V trimming: 6 bases; J trimming: 7 bases; junction bases outside the gene matches: 2. Per the germline V gene, CDR1 is MNHNS and CDR2 is SASEGT. CDR3 length: 11 residues. Here the CDR3 reads CASSGGWTQYF. The CDR3 DNA follows: TGTGCCAGCAGCGGGGGGTGGACCCAGTACTTC.

This chain connects TRBV7-9 to TRBJ2-7; the D is unclear. Germline CDR1 and CDR2: SEHNR and FQNEAQ (reference sequence). Deletions cut 1 base from V and 6 bases from J, with 13 bases between. This CDR3 spans 14 amino acids. CDR3 region: CASSLEPLESEQYF. The CDR3 DNA reads TGTGCCAGCAGCTTAGAACCTCTAGAGAGCGAGCAGTACTTC.

CDR3 sequence: CASSPRDGGNQPQHF. CDR3 coding DNA: TGTGCCAGCAGCCCTCGCGACGGGGGCAATCAGCCCCAGCATTTT. This chain links TRBV9 with TRBJ1-5, with D uncertain. Per germline, CDR1 SGDLS and CDR2 YYNGEE. The CDR3 consists of 15 residues. V lost 4 bases to trimming and J lost 2 bases, with 13 bases between them.

V is TRBV18 and J is TRBJ2-7, with TRBD2 identical over 10 bases. The CDR3 totals 14 residues. The V gene end was trimmed by 6 bases and the J gene end by 4 bases; junction bases not matched to a gene: 6. CDR1 is KGHSH and CDR2 is LQKENI in the germline V gene. CDR3 sequence: CASSSSGGRYEQYF. For the CDR3, the DNA is TGTGCCAGCTCCTCTAGCGGGGGTCGGTACGAGCAGTACTTC.

The chain employs TRBV27 and TRBJ1-2; 8 nucleotides line up with TRBD1. The germline V gene has CDR1 MNHEY and CDR2 SMNVEV (reference sequence). The CDR3 is made up of 15 amino acids. The ends lost 5 bases at V and 4 bases at J; junction bases unmatched: 9. In DNA, the CDR3 is TGTGCCAGCAGTGCCCTAGGGACAGGACTCTATGGCTACACCTTC. Translation: CASSALGTGLYGYTF.

This clone was seen just once. V usage is TRBV28 and J usage is TRBJ2-2; tentatively, D is TRBD2 (6 bases). Germline loops: CDR1 MDHEN, CDR2 SYDVKM. With 3 bases removed from V and 0 bases from J, the gap between germline ends came to 20 bases. CDR3 length: 19 residues. The CDR3 sequence is CASSFRDWGKKTNTGELFF. The CDR3 DNA sequence: TGTGCCAGCAGTTTTAGGGACTGGGGGAAAAAAACGAACACCGGGGAGCTGTTTTTT.

The V gene is TRBV5-1, the J gene TRBJ1-2, with TRBD1 identical over 8 bases. Germline CDR1 and CDR2: SGHRS and YFSETQ. This CDR3 has 13 amino acids. V lost 2 bases, J lost 8 bases, and 5 bases stayed unmatched. CDR3 sequence reads: CASSLDRGWGYTF. CDR3 sequence (DNA): TGCGCCAGCAGCTTAGACAGGGGCTGGGGCTACACCTTC.

The chain combines TRBV2 with TRBJ1-1, with D possibly matching TRBD1 (5 bases). The germline V gene encodes CDR1 SNHLY and CDR2 FYNNEI. Between the trimmed V and J ends, which lost 5 bases and 2 bases, there was a span of 12 bases. This CDR3 spans 14 amino acids. DNA for the CDR3: TGTGCCAGCAGTCGACAGTTCGAAAACACTGAAGCTTTCTTT. It encodes CASSRQFENTEAFF.

As regards this clone: One junction end disagrees with the germline gene, perhaps due to a read error. V is TRBV7-9 and J is TRBJ1-1; 8 bases are shared with TRBD1. From germline, CDR1 is SEHNR and CDR2 FQNEAQ (reference sequence). The CDR3 extends over 14 amino acids. The CDR3 region is CSSSFTSAGQEAFF. Written as DNA, the CDR3 is TGTTCCAGCAGCTTTACGTCAGCGGGACAGGAGGCTTTCTTT.